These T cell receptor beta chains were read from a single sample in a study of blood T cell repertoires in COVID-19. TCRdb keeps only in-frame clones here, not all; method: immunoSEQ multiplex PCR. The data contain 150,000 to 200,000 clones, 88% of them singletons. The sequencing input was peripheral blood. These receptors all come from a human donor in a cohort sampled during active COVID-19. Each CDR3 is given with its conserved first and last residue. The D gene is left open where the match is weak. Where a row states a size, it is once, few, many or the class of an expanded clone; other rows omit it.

CDR3 protein: CASSLVLAGSHEQFF
CDR3 DNA: TGTGCCAGCAGCTTAGTCCTAGCGGGGTCCCATGAGCAGTTCTTC
clone size: NA
D gene: TRBD2
J gene: TRBJ2-1
V gene: TRBV11-2

CDR3 protein: CASSSRDRGNQPQHF
CDR3 DNA: TGTGCCAGCAGTTCCCGGGACAGGGGGAATCAGCCCCAGCATTTT
clone size: NA
D gene: TRBD1
J gene: TRBJ1-5
V gene: TRBV6-1

CDR3 protein: CASSLSTTTDTQYF
CDR3 DNA: TGTGCCAGCAGCTTATCAACTACCACAGATACGCAGTATTTT
clone size: NA
D gene: NA
J gene: TRBJ2-3
V gene: TRBV7-9

CDR3 protein: CASSLRGGAEAFF
CDR3 DNA: TGTGCCAGCAGCCTCCGGGGGGGAGCTGAAGCTTTCTTT
clone size: NA
D gene: NA
J gene: TRBJ1-1
V gene: TRBV7-2

CDR3 protein: CASSSRAGDQPQHF
CDR3 DNA: TGTGCCAGCAGCTCCCGGGCAGGGGATCAGCCCCAGCATTTT
clone size: NA
D gene: NA
J gene: TRBJ1-5
V gene: TRBV7-2

CDR3 protein: CASSLSGGSSYEQYF
CDR3 DNA: TGTGCCAGCAGCTTAAGCGGGGGCAGCTCCTACGAGCAGTACTTC
clone size: NA
D gene: TRBD2
J gene: TRBJ2-7
V gene: TRBV7-8

CDR3 protein: CASSPRQGGTTEAFF
CDR3 DNA: TGTGCCAGCAGCCCCCGACAGGGAGGTACCACTGAAGCTTTCTTT
clone size: NA
D gene: TRBD1
J gene: TRBJ1-1
V gene: TRBV3-1/TRBV3-2

CDR3 protein: CASREYGTYEQYF
CDR3 DNA: TGTGCCAGTAGAGAATACGGGACCTACGAGCAGTACTTC
clone size: NA
D gene: NA
J gene: TRBJ2-7
V gene: TRBV19

CDR3 protein: CAWNDRVHQPQHF
CDR3 DNA: TGTGCCTGGAATGACAGGGTCCACCAGCCCCAGCATTTT
clone size: NA
D gene: TRBD1
J gene: TRBJ1-5
V gene: TRBV30

CDR3 protein: CASSERGLTEAFF
CDR3 DNA: TGTGCCAGCAGTGAAAGGGGCCTCACTGAAGCTTTCTTT
clone size: NA
D gene: NA
J gene: TRBJ1-1
V gene: TRBV2

CDR3 protein: CASSLGQLTNTEAFF
CDR3 DNA: TGTGCCAGCAGCTTGGGCCAGCTGACAAACACTGAAGCTTTCTTT
clone size: NA
D gene: NA
J gene: TRBJ1-1
V gene: TRBV5-5

CDR3 protein: CASSYTGQPQHF
CDR3 DNA: TGTGCCAGCAGTTACACGGGTCAGCCCCAGCATTTT
clone size: NA
D gene: NA
J gene: TRBJ1-5
V gene: TRBV6-2/TRBV6-3

CDR3 protein: CASSLRVNSYNEQFF
CDR3 DNA: TGCGCCAGCAGCTTGCGGGTTAACTCCTACAATGAGCAGTTCTTC
clone size: NA
D gene: NA
J gene: TRBJ2-1
V gene: TRBV5-1

CDR3 protein: CASSHSFARAFF
CDR3 DNA: TGTGCCAGCAGCCATAGTTTTGCGCGAGCTTTCTTT
clone size: NA
D gene: NA
J gene: TRBJ1-1
V gene: TRBV11-2

CDR3 protein: CASSPTTGAEAFF
CDR3 DNA: TGTGCCAGCAGCCCAACGACAGGGGCTGAAGCTTTCTTT
clone size: NA
D gene: TRBD1
J gene: TRBJ1-1
V gene: TRBV6-5

CDR3 protein: CATRGTSGYLAKNIQYF
CDR3 DNA: TGTGCCACCCGAGGGACTAGCGGGTATCTAGCCAAAAACATTCAGTACTTC
clone size: NA
D gene: TRBD2
J gene: TRBJ2-4
V gene: TRBV19

CDR3 protein: CASSRRVGEQYF
CDR3 DNA: TGTGCCAGCAGTCGTCGGGTGGGCGAGCAGTACTTC
clone size: NA
D gene: NA
J gene: TRBJ2-7
V gene: TRBV12-3/TRBV12-4

CDR3 protein: CASSDGLAGWSYNEQFF
CDR3 DNA: TGTGCCAGCAGTGATGGACTAGCGGGATGGTCCTACAATGAGCAGTTCTTC
clone size: NA
D gene: TRBD2
J gene: TRBJ2-1
V gene: TRBV6-1

CDR3 protein: CASSQSSEGDTQYF
CDR3 DNA: TGTGCCAGCAGCCAATCGTCGGAGGGTGATACGCAGTATTTT
clone size: NA
D gene: NA
J gene: TRBJ2-3
V gene: TRBV3-1/TRBV3-2

CDR3 protein: CASSQIKKDGDRGCTEAFF
CDR3 DNA: TGTGCCAGCAGCCAAATTAAGAAAGACGGGGACAGGGGGTGCACTGAAGCTTTCTTT
clone size: NA
D gene: TRBD1
J gene: TRBJ1-1
V gene: TRBV3-1/TRBV3-2

CDR3 protein: CASSSGTSGGAFLSEQFF
CDR3 DNA: TGTGCCAGCAGCTCAGGGACTAGCGGGGGGGCTTTCTTAAGTGAGCAGTTCTTC
clone size: NA
D gene: TRBD2
J gene: TRBJ2-1
V gene: TRBV7-8

CDR3 protein: CASSSAGTGLFFGYTF
CDR3 DNA: TGCGCCAGCAGCTCGGCCGGGACAGGGCTCTTTTTTGGCTACACCTTC
clone size: NA
D gene: TRBD1
J gene: TRBJ1-2
V gene: TRBV5-1

CDR3 protein: CASARRGGSTDTQYF
CDR3 DNA: TGTGCCAGCGCCCGTCGGGGGGGAAGCACAGATACGCAGTATTTT
clone size: NA
D gene: TRBD2
J gene: TRBJ2-3
V gene: TRBV7-2

CDR3 protein: CASSGLTDTQYF
CDR3 DNA: TGCGCCAGCAGCGGGCTTACAGATACGCAGTATTTT
clone size: NA
D gene: NA
J gene: TRBJ2-3
V gene: TRBV4-3

CDR3 protein: CASSYSGHWDSPLHF
CDR3 DNA: TGTGCCAGCAGTTACTCGGGACACTGGGATTCACCCCTCCACTTT
clone size: once
D gene: NA
J gene: TRBJ1-6
V gene: TRBV6-6

CDR3 protein: CASSLALGVGDIQYF
CDR3 DNA: TGCGCCAGCAGCTTGGCCCTGGGAGTCGGGGACATTCAGTACTTC
clone size: NA
D gene: NA
J gene: TRBJ2-4
V gene: TRBV5-1

CDR3 protein: CASSLVGTEGYNEQFF
CDR3 DNA: TGTGCCAGCAGCTTAGTTGGGACAGAAGGCTACAATGAGCAGTTCTTC
clone size: NA
D gene: TRBD1
J gene: TRBJ2-1
V gene: TRBV7-2

CDR3 protein: CAWSVLDRELFF
CDR3 DNA: TGTGCCTGGAGTGTACTTGATAGGGAGCTGTTTTTT
clone size: once
D gene: NA
J gene: TRBJ2-2
V gene: TRBV30

CDR3 protein: CASSSSGRAYEQYF
CDR3 DNA: TGTGCCAGCAGTTCTAGCGGGAGGGCATACGAGCAGTACTTC
clone size: NA
D gene: TRBD2
J gene: TRBJ2-7
V gene: TRBV6-5

CDR3 protein: CASSLLPRQAFF
CDR3 DNA: TGTGCCAGCAGCTTATTACCCAGGCAAGCTTTCTTT
clone size: NA
D gene: NA
J gene: TRBJ1-1
V gene: TRBV28

CDR3 protein: CASSLAAGGNTGELFF
CDR3 DNA: TGCGCCAGCAGCTTGGCAGCGGGAGGAAACACCGGGGAGCTGTTTTTT
clone size: NA
D gene: TRBD2
J gene: TRBJ2-2
V gene: TRBV5-1

CDR3 protein: CSVGGVSYNEQFF
CDR3 DNA: TGCAGCGTTGGGGGGGTCTCCTACAATGAGCAGTTCTTC
clone size: NA
D gene: NA
J gene: TRBJ2-1
V gene: TRBV29-1

CDR3 protein: CSASNPAGNQETQYF
CDR3 DNA: TGCAGTGCTAGTAACCCCGCGGGGAACCAAGAGACCCAGTACTTC
clone size: NA
D gene: NA
J gene: TRBJ2-5
V gene: TRBV20-1

CDR3 protein: CASSLRQDHNEQFF
CDR3 DNA: TGTGCCAGCTCACTACGACAGGATCACAATGAGCAGTTCTTC
clone size: NA
D gene: NA
J gene: TRBJ2-1
V gene: TRBV18

CDR3 protein: CASSYRGRQPQHF
CDR3 DNA: TGTGCCAGCAGTTACAGGGGGCGGCAGCCCCAGCATTTT
clone size: NA
D gene: TRBD1
J gene: TRBJ1-5
V gene: TRBV28

CDR3 protein: CAWSVLAGGPGGWTGELFF
CDR3 DNA: TGTGCCTGGAGTGTACTGGCGGGAGGGCCTGGGGGGTGGACCGGGGAGCTGTTTTTT
clone size: NA
D gene: TRBD2
J gene: TRBJ2-2
V gene: TRBV30

CDR3 protein: CASSLRSSEETQYF
CDR3 DNA: TGCGCCAGCAGCTTGAGGAGTAGCGAAGAGACCCAGTACTTC
clone size: NA
D gene: NA
J gene: TRBJ2-5
V gene: TRBV5-1

CDR3 protein: CASSQEEFSSTDTQYF
CDR3 DNA: TGTGCCAGCAGCCAAGAGGAGTTCTCTAGCACAGATACGCAGTATTTT
clone size: NA
D gene: NA
J gene: TRBJ2-3
V gene: TRBV3-1/TRBV3-2

CDR3 protein: CASSQLRNTEAFF
CDR3 DNA: TGTGCCAGCAGCCAACTACGAAACACTGAAGCTTTCTTT
clone size: once
D gene: NA
J gene: TRBJ1-1
V gene: TRBV3-1/TRBV3-2

CDR3 protein: CAWTGTSGGHTGELFF
CDR3 DNA: TGTGCCTGGACTGGGACTAGCGGGGGACACACCGGGGAGCTGTTTTTT
clone size: NA
D gene: TRBD2
J gene: TRBJ2-2
V gene: TRBV30

CDR3 protein: CASTPVPNTEAFF
CDR3 DNA: TGCGCCAGCACCCCAGTTCCGAACACTGAAGCTTTCTTT
clone size: NA
D gene: NA
J gene: TRBJ1-1
V gene: TRBV10-2

CDR3 protein: CASNEFQGNFFTEAFF
CDR3 DNA: TGTGCCAGCAATGAGTTCCAGGGGAATTTCTTCACTGAAGCTTTCTTT
clone size: once
D gene: NA
J gene: TRBJ1-1
V gene: TRBV28

CDR3 protein: CASSVGTGTYEQYF
CDR3 DNA: TGTGCCAGCAGCGTCGGGACAGGTACCTACGAGCAGTACTTC
clone size: NA
D gene: TRBD1
J gene: TRBJ2-7
V gene: TRBV7-6

CDR3 protein: CASRMGTADEKLFF
CDR3 DNA: TGTGCCAGCAGGATGGGGACAGCGGATGAAAAACTGTTTTTT
clone size: NA
D gene: TRBD1
J gene: TRBJ1-4
V gene: TRBV2

CDR3 protein: CASSVNSGTDTQYF
CDR3 DNA: TGTGCCAGCAGCGTAAATAGCGGCACAGATACGCAGTATTTT
clone size: NA
D gene: NA
J gene: TRBJ2-3
V gene: TRBV9

CDR3 protein: CASSLPGYGYTF
CDR3 DNA: TGCGCCAGCAGCTTGCCGGGATATGGCTACACCTTC
clone size: NA
D gene: NA
J gene: TRBJ1-2
V gene: TRBV5-1

CDR3 protein: CASSELTSGVGETQYF
CDR3 DNA: TGTGCCAGCAGTGAACTGACTAGCGGGGTGGGAGAGACCCAGTACTTC
clone size: NA
D gene: TRBD2
J gene: TRBJ2-5
V gene: TRBV2

CDR3 protein: CAISGLRGSSYEQYF
CDR3 DNA: TGTGCCATCAGTGGCTTAAGGGGGTCCTCCTACGAGCAGTACTTC
clone size: NA
D gene: NA
J gene: TRBJ2-7
V gene: TRBV10-3

CDR3 protein: CASSSRIYSYNEQFF
CDR3 DNA: TGTGCCAGCAGTTCTAGGATCTACTCCTACAATGAGCAGTTCTTC
clone size: NA
D gene: NA
J gene: TRBJ2-1
V gene: TRBV28

CDR3 protein: CASSRPRLALSYNEQFF
CDR3 DNA: TGCGCCAGCAGCCGCCCTCGACTAGCGCTCTCCTACAATGAGCAGTTCTTC
clone size: NA
D gene: TRBD2
J gene: TRBJ2-1
V gene: TRBV5-1

CDR3 protein: CASSFSRVNTEAFF
CDR3 DNA: TGTGCCAGCAGCTTCTCTCGAGTGAACACTGAAGCTTTCTTT
clone size: NA
D gene: NA
J gene: TRBJ1-1
V gene: TRBV7-2

CDR3 protein: CSALVGEGHEQYF
CDR3 DNA: TGCAGCGCTCTAGTCGGGGAGGGGCACGAGCAGTACTTC
clone size: NA
D gene: TRBD2
J gene: TRBJ2-7
V gene: TRBV29-1

CDR3 protein: CASSPGLASETQYF
CDR3 DNA: TGTGCCAGCAGCCCTGGACTAGCGTCGGAGACCCAGTACTTC
clone size: NA
D gene: TRBD2
J gene: TRBJ2-5
V gene: TRBV11-2

CDR3 protein: CASSIRDRGPTDTQYF
CDR3 DNA: TGTGCCAGCAGCATCCGAGACAGGGGACCCACAGATACGCAGTATTTT
clone size: NA
D gene: NA
J gene: TRBJ2-3
V gene: TRBV21-1